This T cell receptor beta chain emerged from a study of cytomegalovirus exposure and HLA in healthy donors. Overall study: A data release that came early held approximately 85 million unique TCRs from HLA-typed donors. The Caucasian-associated ancestry cluster held under 90% of 398 genotyped donors.

Germline values: CDR1 SEHNR, CDR2 FQNEAQ (reference sequence). The length of the CDR3 is 15 residues. The trim removed 5 bases at V and 4 bases at J, leaving 8 bases unmatched. Donors counted as nominally healthy when sampled, yet unrecorded immune exposures were likely. Both 60 Vbeta primers and 13 Jbeta primers went into the PCR. Profiled with immunoSEQ multiplex PCR; TCRdb holds only in-frame clones, not every one. The sample contains approximately 140,000 clones, more than 65% of which appear only once. This clonotype was obtained from a woman between 55 and 75 years old in good health and CMV-seropositive. The V and J genes are TRBV7-9 and TRBJ1-3; 7 nucleotides align to TRBD1. Sequences were obtained from PBMCs. Here the CDR3 DNA reads TGTGCCAGCAGCCGACAGGGTATAGTGGGAAACACCATATATTTT. Translating it yields CASSRQGIVGNTIYF.